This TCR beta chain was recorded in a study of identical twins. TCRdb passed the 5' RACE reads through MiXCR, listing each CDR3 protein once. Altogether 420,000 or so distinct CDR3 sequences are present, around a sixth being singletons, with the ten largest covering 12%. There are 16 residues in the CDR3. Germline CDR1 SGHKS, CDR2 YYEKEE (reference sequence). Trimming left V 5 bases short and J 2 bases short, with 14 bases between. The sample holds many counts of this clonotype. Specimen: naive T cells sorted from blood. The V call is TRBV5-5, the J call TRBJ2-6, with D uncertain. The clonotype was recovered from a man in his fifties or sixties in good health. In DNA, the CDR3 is TGTGCCAGCAGGGAATCGACGGCAACTGGGGCCAACGTCCTGACTTTC. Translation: CASRESTATGANVLTF.